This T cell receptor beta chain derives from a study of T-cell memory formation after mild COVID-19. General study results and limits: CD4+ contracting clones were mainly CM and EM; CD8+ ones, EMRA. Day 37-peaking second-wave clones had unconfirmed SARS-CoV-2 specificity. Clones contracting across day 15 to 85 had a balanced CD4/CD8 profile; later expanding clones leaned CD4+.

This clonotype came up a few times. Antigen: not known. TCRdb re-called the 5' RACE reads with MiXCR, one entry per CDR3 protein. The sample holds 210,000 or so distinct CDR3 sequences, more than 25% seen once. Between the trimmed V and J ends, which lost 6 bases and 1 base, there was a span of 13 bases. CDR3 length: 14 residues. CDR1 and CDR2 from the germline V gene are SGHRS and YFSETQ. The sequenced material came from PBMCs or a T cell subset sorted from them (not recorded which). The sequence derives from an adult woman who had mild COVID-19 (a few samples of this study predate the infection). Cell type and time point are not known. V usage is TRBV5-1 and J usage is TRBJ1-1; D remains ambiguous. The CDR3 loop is CASTWAPQNTEAFF. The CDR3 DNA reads TGCGCCAGCACCTGGGCTCCTCAGAACACTGAAGCTTTCTTT.